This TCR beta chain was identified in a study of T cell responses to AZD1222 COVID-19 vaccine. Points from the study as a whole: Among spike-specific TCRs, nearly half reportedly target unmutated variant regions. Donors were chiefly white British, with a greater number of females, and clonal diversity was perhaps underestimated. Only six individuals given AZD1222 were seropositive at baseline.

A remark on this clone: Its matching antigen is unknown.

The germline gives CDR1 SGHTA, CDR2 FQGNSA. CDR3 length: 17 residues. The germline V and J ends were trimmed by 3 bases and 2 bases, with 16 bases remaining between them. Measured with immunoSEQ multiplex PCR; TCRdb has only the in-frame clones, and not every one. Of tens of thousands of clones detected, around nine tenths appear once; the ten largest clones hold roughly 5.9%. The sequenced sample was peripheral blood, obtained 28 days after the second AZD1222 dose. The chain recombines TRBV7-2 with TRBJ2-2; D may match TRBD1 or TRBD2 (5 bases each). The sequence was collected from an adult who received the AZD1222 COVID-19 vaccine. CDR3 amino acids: CASSLGPTTLNTGELFF. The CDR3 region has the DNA TGTGCCAGCAGCTTGGGACCGACGACCCTAAACACCGGGGAGCTGTTTTTT.